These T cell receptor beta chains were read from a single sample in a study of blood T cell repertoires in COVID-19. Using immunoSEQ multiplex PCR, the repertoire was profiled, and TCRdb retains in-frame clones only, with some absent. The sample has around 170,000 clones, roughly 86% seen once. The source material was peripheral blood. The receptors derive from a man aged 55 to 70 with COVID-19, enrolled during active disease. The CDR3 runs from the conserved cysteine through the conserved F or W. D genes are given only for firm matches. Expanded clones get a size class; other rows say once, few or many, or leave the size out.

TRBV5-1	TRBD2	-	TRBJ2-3	TGCGCCAGCAGCTTGGCCAAATCGGGGGGGCCCGGCACAGATACGCAGTATTTT	CASSLAKSGGPGTDTQYF
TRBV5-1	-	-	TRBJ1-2	TGCGCCAGCAGCACCCAAGGGGAAATGGAGGGCTACACCTTC	CASSTQGEMEGYTF
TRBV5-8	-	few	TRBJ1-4	TGTGCCAGCAGATTCTGGACCGGGGTGGAAGAAAAACTGTTTTTT	CASRFWTGVEEKLFF
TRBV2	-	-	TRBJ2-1	TGTGCCAGCACGACTGACTCGAAGCAGTTCTTC	CASTTDSKQFF
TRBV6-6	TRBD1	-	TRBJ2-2	TGTGCCAGCAGATCCGGGACAGTGAACACCGGGGAGCTGTTTTTT	CASRSGTVNTGELFF
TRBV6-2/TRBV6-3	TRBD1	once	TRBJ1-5	TGTGCCAGCAGTTGGACAGGGGGCGAGCCTCATAGCAATCAGCCCCAGCATTTT	CASSWTGGEPHSNQPQHF
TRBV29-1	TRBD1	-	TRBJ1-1	TGCAGCGTTGGCTGGGGACAGGGAACGGGGACTGAAGCTTTCTTT	CSVGWGQGTGTEAFF
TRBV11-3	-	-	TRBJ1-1	TGTGCCAGCAGCTTAGGAGAGAACACTGAAGCTTTCTTT	CASSLGENTEAFF
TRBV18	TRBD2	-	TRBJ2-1	TGTGCCAGCTCACTAGCGGGCGGCATCTACAATGAGCAGTTCTTC	CASSLAGGIYNEQFF
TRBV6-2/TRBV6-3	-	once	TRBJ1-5	TGTGCCAGCAGTTACCGCACAGGGTCCCCCAATCAGCCCCAGCATTTT	CASSYRTGSPNQPQHF
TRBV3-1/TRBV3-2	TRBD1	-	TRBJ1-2	TGTGCCAGCAGCCAACCGGGACAGATAAATCATAACTATGGCTACACCTTC	CASSQPGQINHNYGYTF
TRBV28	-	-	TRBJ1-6	TGTGCCAGCAGTTCTGGGGAGCTCTATAATTCACCCCTCCACTTT	CASSSGELYNSPLHF
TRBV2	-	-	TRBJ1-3	TGTGCCAGCAGTGCAGGGACTGGAAACACCATATATTTT	CASSAGTGNTIYF
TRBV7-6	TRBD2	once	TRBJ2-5	TGTGCCAGCAGCCGACGAGGGACTAGCGGGGACCAAGAGACCCAGTACTTC	CASSRRGTSGDQETQYF
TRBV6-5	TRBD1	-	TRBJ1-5	TGTGCCGGACAGGGGGCGCGAAATCAGCCCCAGCATTTT	CAGQGARNQPQHF
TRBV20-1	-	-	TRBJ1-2	TGCAGTGCTCCCCGCGGGGGTGGCTACACCTTC	CSAPRGGGYTF
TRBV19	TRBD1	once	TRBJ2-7	TGTGCCAGTAGTGAGGGACAGGGGGGAGCGGACGAGCAGTACTTC	CASSEGQGGADEQYF
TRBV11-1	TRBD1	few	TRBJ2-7	TGTGCCAGCAGCCCCCGGGACAGGGGGATCTACGAGCAGTACTTC	CASSPRDRGIYEQYF
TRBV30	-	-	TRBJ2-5	TGTGCCTGGGGGACCGACAGAGTCCAAGAGACCCAGTACTTC	CAWGTDRVQETQYF
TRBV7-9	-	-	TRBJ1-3	TGTGCCAGCAGCCCCCTGGCTGCTTCTGGAAACACCATATATTTT	CASSPLAASGNTIYF
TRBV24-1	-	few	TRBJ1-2	TGTGCCACCAGTGAGTCTACAGGGCTGGGTGGCTACACCTTC	CATSESTGLGGYTF
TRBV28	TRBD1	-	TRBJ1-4	TGTGCCAGCAGTTCCGGGGACAGGGGGAAAAAACTGTTTTTT	CASSSGDRGKKLFF
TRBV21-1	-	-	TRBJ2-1	TGTGCCGCCTCCGGGACAGGGGGTAGTAGCTCCTACAATGAGCAGTTCTTC	CAASGTGGSSSYNEQFF
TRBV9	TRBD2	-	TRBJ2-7	TGTGCCAGCAGCCCTCGGACTAGCCACGAGCAGTACTTC	CASSPRTSHEQYF
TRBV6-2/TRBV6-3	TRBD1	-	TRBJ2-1	TGTGCCAGCAGTAAGACAGGGAATCAGGGCAATGAGCAGTTCTTC	CASSKTGNQGNEQFF
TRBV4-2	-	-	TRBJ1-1	TGTGCCAGCAGCCACCCGACGGGGGGGTCGAACACTGAAGCTTTCTTT	CASSHPTGGSNTEAFF
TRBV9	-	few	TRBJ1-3	TGTGCCAGCAGCCCTCCCTTCTCTGGAAACACCATATATTTT	CASSPPFSGNTIYF
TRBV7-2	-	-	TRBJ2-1	TGTGCCAGCAGCTTAGGTGGCGGCCTCTACAATGAGCAGTTCTTC	CASSLGGGLYNEQFF
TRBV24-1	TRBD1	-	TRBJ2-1	TGTGCCACCAGTGACCCGGGACAGGGGATGGGGAATGAGCAGTTCTTC	CATSDPGQGMGNEQFF
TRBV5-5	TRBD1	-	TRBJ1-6	TGTGCCAGCAGCAAAGGACAGGGCGGGGATTCACCCCTCCACTTT	CASSKGQGGDSPLHF
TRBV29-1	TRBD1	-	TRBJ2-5	TGCAGCGGTAGGACAGGGCAAGAGACCCAGTACTTC	CSGRTGQETQYF
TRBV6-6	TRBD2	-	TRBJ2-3	TGTGCCAGCAGTCACCTACGGGGGGCTTCGGGAGGGCCTCATCGTTTGGATACGCAGTATTTT	CASSHLRGASGGPHRLDTQYF
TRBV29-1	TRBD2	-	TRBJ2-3	TGCAGCGTTGCCCTAGCGGGGGGCGCATCTAGCACAGATACGCAGTATTTT	CSVALAGGASSTDTQYF
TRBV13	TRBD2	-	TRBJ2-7	TGTGCCAGCAGCATCAGCGGGAGTGGGGCCTACGAGCAGTACTTC	CASSISGSGAYEQYF
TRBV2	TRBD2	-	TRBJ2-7	TGTGCCAGCAGTGTAACTAGCGGGAGCGTTACAGAGCAGTACTTC	CASSVTSGSVTEQYF
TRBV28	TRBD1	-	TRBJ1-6	TGTGCCACCCTACCGGGACAGGCGGAAAATTCACCCCTCCACTTT	CATLPGQAENSPLHF
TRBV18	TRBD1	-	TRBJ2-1	TGTGCCAGCTCACCCAAGACAGGGGACAATGAGCAGTTCTTC	CASSPKTGDNEQFF
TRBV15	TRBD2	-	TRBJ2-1	TGTGCCACCAGCAGAGAGAGGACTAGCGGGAATGAGCAGTTCTTC	CATSRERTSGNEQFF